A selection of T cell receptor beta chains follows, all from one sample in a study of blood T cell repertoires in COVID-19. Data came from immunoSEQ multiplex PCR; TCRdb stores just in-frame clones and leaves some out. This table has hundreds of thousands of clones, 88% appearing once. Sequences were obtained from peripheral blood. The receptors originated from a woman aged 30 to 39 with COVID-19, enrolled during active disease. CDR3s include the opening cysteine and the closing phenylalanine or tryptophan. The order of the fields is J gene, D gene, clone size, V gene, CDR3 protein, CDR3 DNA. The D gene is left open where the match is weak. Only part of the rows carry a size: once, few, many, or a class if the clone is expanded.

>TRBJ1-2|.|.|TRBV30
CAWSEGGRIYGYTF
TGTGCCTGGAGTGAGGGAGGGCGAATCTATGGCTACACCTTC
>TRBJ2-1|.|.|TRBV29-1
CSVEDQEGAMNEQFF
TGCAGCGTTGAAGATCAGGAAGGGGCTATGAATGAGCAGTTCTTC
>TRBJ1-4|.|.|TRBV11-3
CASSFSLDCLIPATNEKLFF
TGTGCCAGCAGCTTTTCCTTAGACTGTCTAATCCCCGCAACTAATGAAAAACTGTTTTTT
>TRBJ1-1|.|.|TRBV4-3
CASSQGLSNTEAFF
TGCGCCAGCAGCCAGGGGCTCTCCAACACTGAAGCTTTCTTT
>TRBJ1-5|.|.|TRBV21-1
CASSKAQGGVSNQPQHF
TGTGCCAGCAGCAAAGCCCAAGGGGGCGTGAGCAATCAGCCCCAGCATTTT
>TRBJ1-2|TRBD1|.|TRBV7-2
CASSPRQGAYGYTF
TGTGCCAGCAGCCCGAGACAGGGGGCATATGGCTACACCTTC
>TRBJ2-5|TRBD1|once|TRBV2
CASRGDRGHQETQYF
TGTGCCAGCAGAGGGGACAGGGGGCATCAAGAGACCCAGTACTTC
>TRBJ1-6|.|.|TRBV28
CASSLVSTQNSPLHF
TGTGCCAGCAGTTTGGTATCTACTCAAAATTCACCCCTCCACTTT
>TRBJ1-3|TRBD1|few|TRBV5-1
CASSLGGQGRRTIYF
TGCGCCAGCAGCTTGGGAGGACAGGGTAGGCGCACCATATATTTT
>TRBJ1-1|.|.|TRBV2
CASSESRSGVTNTEAFF
TGTGCCAGCAGTGAATCAAGAAGCGGGGTGACGAACACTGAAGCTTTCTTT
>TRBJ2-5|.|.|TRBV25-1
CASTPNFRGQETQYF
TGTGCCAGCACCCCGAATTTTAGGGGTCAAGAGACCCAGTACTTC
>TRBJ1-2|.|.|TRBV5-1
CASSLAGGLRSGYTF
TGCGCCAGCAGCTTGGCTGGGGGCCTGCGCTCTGGCTACACCTTC
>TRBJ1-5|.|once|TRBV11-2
CASSLVAGPHQPQHF
TGTGCCAGCAGCTTAGTGGCAGGGCCCCATCAGCCCCAGCATTTT
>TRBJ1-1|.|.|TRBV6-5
CASISQINRNTEAFF
TGTGCCAGCATCAGTCAGATCAACCGGAACACTGAAGCTTTCTTT
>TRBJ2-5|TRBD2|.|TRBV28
CASSPGLAPLRETQYF
TGTGCCAGCAGTCCGGGACTAGCGCCCCTTCGGGAGACCCAGTACTTC
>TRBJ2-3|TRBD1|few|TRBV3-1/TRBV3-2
CASSQYQDRGLESTQYF
TGTGCCAGCAGCCAGTACCAGGACAGGGGGCTAGAAAGTACGCAGTATTTT
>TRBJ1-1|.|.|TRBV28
CASSQRVDGTEAFF
TGTGCCAGCAGCCAGAGGGTTGACGGCACTGAAGCTTTCTTT
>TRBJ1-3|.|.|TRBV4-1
CASSQPTAETGNTIYF
TGCGCCAGCAGCCAACCGACAGCTGAGACTGGAAACACCATATATTTT
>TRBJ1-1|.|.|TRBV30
CAWSVGTLNTEAFF
TGTGCCTGGAGTGTAGGGACACTGAACACTGAAGCTTTCTTT
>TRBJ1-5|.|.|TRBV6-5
CASSRGGVQPQHF
TGTGCCAGCAGCCGGGGGGGGGTTCAGCCCCAGCATTTT
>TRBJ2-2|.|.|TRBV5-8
CASSSRIPNTGELFF
TGTGCCAGCAGCTCCAGGATCCCGAACACCGGGGAGCTGTTTTTT
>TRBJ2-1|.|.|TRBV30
CAWADGGYNEQFF
TGTGCCTGGGCCGACGGGGGCTACAATGAGCAGTTCTTC
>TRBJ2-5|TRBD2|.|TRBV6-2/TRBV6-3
CASSYSSTSGGARETQYF
TGTGCCAGCAGTTACTCGTCGACTAGCGGGGGGGCCCGGGAGACCCAGTACTTC
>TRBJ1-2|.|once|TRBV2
CASPSGGGGYTF
TGTGCCAGTCCCTCGGGGGGGGGTGGCTACACCTTC
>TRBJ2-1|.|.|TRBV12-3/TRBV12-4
CASSLGGTNEQFF
TGTGCCAGCAGTTTAGGGGGGACTAATGAGCAGTTCTTC
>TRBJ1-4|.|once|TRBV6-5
CASKEGSPGEKLFF
TGTGCCAGCAAGGAGGGCTCACCGGGGGAAAAACTGTTTTTT
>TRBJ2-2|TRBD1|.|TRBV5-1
CASSWSGTGTTGELFF
TGCGCCAGCAGCTGGTCCGGGACAGGGACCACCGGGGAGCTGTTTTTT
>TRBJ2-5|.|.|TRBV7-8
CASSHRLPKETQYF
TGTGCCAGCAGCCATAGACTACCCAAAGAGACCCAGTACTTC
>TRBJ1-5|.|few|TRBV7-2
CASSLGWGENQPQHF
TGTGCCAGCAGCTTAGGCTGGGGGGAGAATCAGCCCCAGCATTTT
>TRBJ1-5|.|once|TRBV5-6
CASSLRGEPQHF
TGTGCCAGCAGCCTGCGCGGGGAGCCCCAGCATTTT
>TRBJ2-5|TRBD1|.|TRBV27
CASSLHRGSTGTQYF
TGTGCCAGCAGTCTACACAGGGGCTCGACGGGGACCCAGTACTTC
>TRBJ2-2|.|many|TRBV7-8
CASSLGQPAGELFF
TGTGCCAGCAGCTTAGGTCAACCGGCCGGGGAGCTGTTTTTT
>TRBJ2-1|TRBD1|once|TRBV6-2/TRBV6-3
CASSYKWTGGAYNEQFF
TGTGCCAGCAGTTACAAATGGACAGGTGGCGCCTACAATGAGCAGTTCTTC
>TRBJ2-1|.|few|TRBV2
CASSEVKAVNEQFF
TGTGCCAGCAGTGAAGTCAAGGCGGTCAATGAGCAGTTCTTC
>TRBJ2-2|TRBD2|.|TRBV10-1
CASSESVWGREGLTGELFF
TGCGCCAGCAGTGAGTCGGTTTGGGGGCGGGAGGGCCTCACCGGGGAGCTGTTTTTT
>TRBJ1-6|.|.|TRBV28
CASSLYRVGSSYNSPLHF
TGTGCCAGCAGTTTATACAGGGTGGGGAGTTCCTATAATTCACCCCTCCACTTT
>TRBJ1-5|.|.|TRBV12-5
CASGLVPRGEEQPQHF
TGTGCTAGTGGTTTGGTACCCAGGGGAGAAGAGCAGCCCCAGCATTTT
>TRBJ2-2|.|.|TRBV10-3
CAISESSGEDWNTGELFF
TGTGCCATCAGTGAGTCTAGCGGTGAGGATTGGAACACCGGGGAGCTGTTTTTT
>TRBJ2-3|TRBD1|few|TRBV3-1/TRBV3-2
CASSQDSGTGSMNTQYF
TGTGCCAGCAGCCAAGATTCCGGGACAGGGAGTATGAATACGCAGTATTTT
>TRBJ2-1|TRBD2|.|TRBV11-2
CAIGSGRAYNEQFF
TGTGCCATCGGAAGCGGGAGGGCCTACAATGAGCAGTTCTTC
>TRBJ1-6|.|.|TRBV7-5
CARSPLLRGDNSPLHF
TGTGCCAGAAGCCCACTACTACGGGGAGATAATTCACCCCTCCACTTT
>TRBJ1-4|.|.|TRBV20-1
CSASVFNEKLFF
TGCAGTGCTAGTGTCTTCAATGAAAAACTGTTTTTT
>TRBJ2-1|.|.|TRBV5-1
CASSFRMSGVEQFF
TGCGCCAGCAGCTTCCGGATGTCGGGGGTTGAGCAGTTCTTC
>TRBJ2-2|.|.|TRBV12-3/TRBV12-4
CASSPTGPGELFF
TGTGCCAGCAGTCCTACAGGGCCCGGGGAGCTGTTTTTT
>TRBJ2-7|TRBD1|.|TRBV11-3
CASSLEGQGAVVKNEQYF
TGTGCCAGCAGCTTAGAGGGACAGGGGGCGGTTGTGAAAAACGAGCAGTACTTC
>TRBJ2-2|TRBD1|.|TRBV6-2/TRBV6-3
CASSWDRELTGELFF
TGTGCCAGCAGTTGGGACAGGGAATTAACCGGGGAGCTGTTTTTT